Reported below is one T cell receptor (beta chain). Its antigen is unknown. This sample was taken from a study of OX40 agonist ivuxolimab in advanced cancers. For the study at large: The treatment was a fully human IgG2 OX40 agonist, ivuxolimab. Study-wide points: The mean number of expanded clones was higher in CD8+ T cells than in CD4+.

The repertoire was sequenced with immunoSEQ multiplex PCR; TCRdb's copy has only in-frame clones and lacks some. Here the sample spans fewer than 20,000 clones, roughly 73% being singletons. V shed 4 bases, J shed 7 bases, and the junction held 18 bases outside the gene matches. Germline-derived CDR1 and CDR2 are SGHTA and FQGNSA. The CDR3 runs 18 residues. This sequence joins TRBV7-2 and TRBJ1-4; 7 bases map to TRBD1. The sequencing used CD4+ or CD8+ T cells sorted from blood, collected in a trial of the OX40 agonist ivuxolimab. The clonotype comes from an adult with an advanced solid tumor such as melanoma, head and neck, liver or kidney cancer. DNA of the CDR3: TGTGCCAGCAGCTCTAGTCCCTCTGACAGGGAGGCTGGTGAAAAACTGTTTTTT. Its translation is CASSSSPSDREAGEKLFF.